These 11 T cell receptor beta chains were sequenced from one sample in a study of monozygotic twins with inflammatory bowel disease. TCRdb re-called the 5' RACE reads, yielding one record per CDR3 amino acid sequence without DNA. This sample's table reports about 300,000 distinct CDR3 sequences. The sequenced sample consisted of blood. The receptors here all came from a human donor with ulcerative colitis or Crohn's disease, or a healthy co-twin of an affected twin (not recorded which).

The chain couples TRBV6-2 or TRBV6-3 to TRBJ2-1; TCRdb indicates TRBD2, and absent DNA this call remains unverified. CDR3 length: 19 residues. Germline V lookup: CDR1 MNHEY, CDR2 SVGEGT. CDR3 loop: CASSYSNSPSGSFKHEQFF.

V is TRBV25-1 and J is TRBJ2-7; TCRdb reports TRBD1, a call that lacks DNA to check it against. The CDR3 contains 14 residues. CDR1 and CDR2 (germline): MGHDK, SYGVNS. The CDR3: CASSQSRRVSEQYF.

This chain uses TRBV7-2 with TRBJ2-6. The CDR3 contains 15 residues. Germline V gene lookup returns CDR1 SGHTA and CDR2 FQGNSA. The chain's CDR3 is CASSFQETGANVLTF. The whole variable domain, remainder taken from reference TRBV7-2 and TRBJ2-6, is GAGVSQSPSNKVTEKGKDVELRCDPISGHTALYWYRQSLGQGLEFLIYFQGNSAPDKSGLPSDRFSAERTGGSVSTLTIQRTQQEDSAVYLCASSFQETGANVLTFGAGSRLTVL.

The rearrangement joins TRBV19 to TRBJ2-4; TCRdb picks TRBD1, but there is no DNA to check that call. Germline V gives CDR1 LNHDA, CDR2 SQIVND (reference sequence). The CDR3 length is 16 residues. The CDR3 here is CASSIREQGTKNIQYF. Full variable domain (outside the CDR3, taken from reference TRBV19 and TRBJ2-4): DGGITQSPKYLFRKEGQNVTLSCEQNLNHDAMYWYRQDPGQGLRLIYYSQIVNDFQKGDIAEGYSVSREKKESFPLTVTSAQKNPTAFYLCASSIREQGTKNIQYFGAGTRLSVL.

CDR3 amino acids: CASAGGFLNYGYTF. V is TRBV19 and J is TRBJ1-2; TCRdb picks TRBD1, but there is no DNA to check that call. The CDR3 loop spans 14 amino acids. Germline V lookup: CDR1 LNHDA, CDR2 SQIVND (reference sequence).

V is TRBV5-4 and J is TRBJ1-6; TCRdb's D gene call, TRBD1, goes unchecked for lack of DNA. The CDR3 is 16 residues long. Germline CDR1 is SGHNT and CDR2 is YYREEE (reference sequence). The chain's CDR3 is CASSTDYGTLDSPLHF.

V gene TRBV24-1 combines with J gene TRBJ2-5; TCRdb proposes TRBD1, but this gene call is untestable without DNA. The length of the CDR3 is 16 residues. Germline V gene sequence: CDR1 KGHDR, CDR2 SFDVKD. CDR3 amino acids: CATSDRRQGVGETQYF.

CDR3 sequence reads: CASSYAGLSYNEQFF. The gene calls are TRBV27 and TRBJ2-1; there is no DNA to check the TCRdb D call of TRBD1. Germline CDR1 reads MNHEY; CDR2 reads SMNVEV (reference sequence). The CDR3 sequence is 15 residues long.

The CDR3 sequence: CASSQEESHGYEQYF. This chain joins TRBV4-3 and TRBJ2-7; TCRdb's D gene call, TRBD2, goes unchecked for lack of DNA. Per the germline V gene, CDR1 is LGHNA and CDR2 is YSLEER. The CDR3 runs 15 residues.

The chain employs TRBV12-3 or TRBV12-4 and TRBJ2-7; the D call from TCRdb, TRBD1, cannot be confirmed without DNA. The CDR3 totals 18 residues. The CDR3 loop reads CASSSNIAHRDNTYEQYF.

The CDR3: CATSDLRTSGGSQETQYF. This sequence joins TRBV24-1 and TRBJ2-5; TCRdb gives TRBD2 as the D gene, but with no DNA this cannot be confirmed. Looked up from germline, CDR1 is KGHDR and CDR2 is SFDVKD. The CDR3 is 18 amino acids.